These 20 T cell receptor beta chains share one sample of origin, sequenced in a study of cytomegalovirus exposure and HLA in healthy donors. PCR was performed using 60 Vbeta and 13 Jbeta primers. Method: immunoSEQ multiplex PCR; TCRdb's copy keeps in-frame clones and lacks some. Counted here are about 230,000 clones, approximately 87% occurring once; the ten biggest clones make up roughly 1.3%. Material: PBMCs. The receptors here all came from a human donor in good health.

Turning to this clone: At one of its ends the junction is not consistent with the germline gene, which may arise from a read error. The gene calls are TRBV28 and TRBJ2-6, with D maybe TRBD1 (5 bases). This CDR3 contains 16 residues. Germline V gene lookup returns CDR1 MDHEN and CDR2 SYDVKM. The chain's CDR3 is CASSLPPTSGANVLTF. The CDR3 bases are TGTGCCAGCAGTTTACCACCAACCTCTGGGGCCAACGTCCTGACCTTC.

On this clone: One end of the junction is discordant with germline, which a read error may explain. The chain uses TRBV7-9 and TRBJ1-1, with D possibly being TRBD1 (6 bases). Germline loops: CDR1 SEHNR, CDR2 FQNEAQ (reference sequence). The CDR3 is 14 residues long. CDR3 in DNA: TGTTCCAGCAGCTTAGGAGGGGGGGGCACTGAAGCTTTCTTT. Its translation is CSSSLGGGGTEAFF.

The V gene is TRBV27, the J gene TRBJ2-7; 7 positions agree with TRBD2. The CDR3 contains 15 residues. Per the germline V gene, CDR1 is MNHEY and CDR2 is SMNVEV (reference sequence). Germline trimming cut 2 bases from V and 2 bases from J; bases unmatched to any gene: 6. This CDR3 is CASSLRGGLTYEQYF. The CDR3 region has the DNA TGTGCCAGCAGTTTACGCGGGGGACTTACCTACGAGCAGTACTTC.

V usage is TRBV19 and J usage is TRBJ2-5; no reliable D call. Germline V gene data show CDR1 as LNHDA and CDR2 as SQIVND (reference sequence). The CDR3 length is 11 residues. V dropped 6 bases and J dropped 11 bases, with 13 bases sitting between them. CDR3 residues: CASSPGFGQYF. CDR3 coding DNA: TGTGCCAGTAGCCCGGGTTTTGGTCAGTACTTC.

J is TRBJ2-1 and V is TRBV7-2, with TRBD2 identical over 8 bases. This CDR3 has 17 amino acids. V lost 2 bases, J lost 4 bases, and 10 bases stayed unmatched. Germline V CDR1 and CDR2: SGHTA, FQGNSA. Here the CDR3 DNA reads TGTGCCAGCAGCTTACCCGCAGCACTAGCGGTATACAATGAGCAGTTCTTC. Translation: CASSLPAALAVYNEQFF.

This clone was seen just once. This chain connects TRBV30 to TRBJ2-5; TRBD2 aligns across 11 bases. CDR1 is GTSNPN and CDR2 is SVGIG in the germline V gene (reference sequence). V lost 6 bases, J lost 6 bases, and 6 bases stayed unmatched. This CDR3 region has 13 residues. The CDR3 region is CACTSGSSQTQYF. The CDR3 region has the DNA TGTGCCTGCACTAGCGGGAGTAGTCAGACCCAGTACTTC.

The rearrangement uses TRBV2 and TRBJ1-5; the D is unclear. The germline V gene encodes CDR1 SNHLY and CDR2 FYNNEI. V dropped 7 bases and J dropped 7 bases, with 14 bases sitting between them. This CDR3 has 13 residues. CDR3 coding DNA: TGTGCCAGCAATTTTGACACTAGCCAGCCCCAGCATTTT. This codes for CASNFDTSQPQHF.

This clone was detected only once. The rearrangement uses TRBV29-1 and TRBJ2-2; 8 nucleotides agree with TRBD2. Germline V gene lookup returns CDR1 SQVTM and CDR2 ANQGSEA. The J segment lost 6 bases and the V segment lost 3 bases, leaving 6 bases of the junction unmatched. The CDR3 loop spans 14 amino acids. The CDR3 is CSVDGLAGAGELFF. The CDR3 nucleotides read TGCAGCGTTGACGGGCTAGCGGGCGCCGGGGAGCTGTTTTTT.

The chain is built from TRBV5-1 and TRBJ2-3; D may be TRBD2 (5 bases). This CDR3 is 16 amino acids long. The V gene's germline CDR1 is SGHRS and CDR2 YFSETQ. The V end lost 1 base, the J end lost 0 bases, and 12 bases lay between the germline ends. CDR3 DNA sequence: TGCGCCAGCAGCTTGAGGCTAGCAGCTAGCACAGATACGCAGTATTTT. It codes for CASSLRLAASTDTQYF.

CDR3 region: CASSPRPLGDTEAFF. The DNA for the CDR3 is TGTGCCAGCTCACCACGCCCCTTGGGCGACACTGAAGCTTTCTTT. The chain employs TRBV18 and TRBJ1-1, with D uncertain. The V gene lost 1 base and the J gene lost 3 bases, with 12 bases spanning the gap. Germline assignment: CDR1 KGHSH and CDR2 LQKENI. The CDR3 is 15 amino acids.

V usage is TRBV7-9 and J usage is TRBJ1-1, with TRBD1 matching over 8 bases. The CDR3 sequence is 14 residues long. Losses at the gene ends were 5 bases for V and 4 bases for J; bases not matched to a gene: 6. CDR1 and CDR2 (germline): SEHNR, FQNEAQ (reference sequence). The CDR3 coding sequence is TGTGCCAGCAGCATCGGACAGGGAGTCACTGAAGCTTTCTTT. Protein sequence: CASSIGQGVTEAFF. The complete variable domain, with remaining parts taken from reference TRBV7-9 and TRBJ1-1, reads DTGVSQNPRHKITKRGQNVTFRCDPISEHNRLYWYRQTLGQGPEFLTYFQNEAQLEKSRLLSDRFSAERPKGSFSTLEIQRTEQGDSAMYLCASSIGQGVTEAFFGQGTRLTVV.

This rearrangement joins TRBV6-5 to TRBJ2-1; 11 nucleotides match TRBD2. With 3 bases clipped from V and 7 bases from J, the junction kept 5 bases outside the gene matches. The CDR3 contains 15 residues. Per germline, CDR1 MNHEY and CDR2 SVGAGI. The CDR3 protein is CASSYGTSGGNEQFF. CDR3 nucleotides: TGTGCCAGCAGTTATGGGACTAGCGGCGGGAATGAGCAGTTCTTC.

This chain connects TRBV2 to TRBJ2-2; D gene unclear. Germline lookup yields CDR1 SNHLY and CDR2 FYNNEI. Between the trimmed V and J ends, which lost 6 bases and 6 bases, there was a span of 11 bases. The CDR3 runs to 13 residues. CDR3 nucleotide sequence: TGTGCCAGCAGGCCCACTATGTCCGGGGAGCTGTTTTTT. It yields the protein CASRPTMSGELFF.

In its sample, this clone was seen once. This chain links TRBV2 with TRBJ2-1, with 11 bases that match TRBD2. This CDR3 is built from 15 residues. The germline V gene has CDR1 SNHLY and CDR2 FYNNEI. The V and J ends lost 4 bases and 5 bases, in that order; junction bases with no gene match: 4. The CDR3 coding sequence is TGTGCCAGCAGTGGTAGCGGGAGGGCGGACAATGAGCAGTTCTTC. Translating it yields CASSGSGRADNEQFF.

This clone was found once. This chain uses TRBV29-1 with TRBJ1-2; 7 bases agree with TRBD1. Germline loops: CDR1 SQVTM, CDR2 ANQGSEA. With 3 bases clipped from V and 1 base from J, the junction kept 8 bases outside the gene matches. The CDR3 is 15 amino acids. In nucleotides, the CDR3 is TGCAGCGTTGAGGGGACAGAAACTGATAACTATGGCTACACCTTC. Protein: CSVEGTETDNYGYTF.

This clone has more than one count but fewer than ten. The chain uses TRBV9 and TRBJ1-1; D is possibly TRBD1 (5 bases). This CDR3 is 14 amino acids long. V dropped 4 bases and J dropped 6 bases, with 16 bases sitting between them. CDR1 is SGDLS, CDR2 YYNGEE, per germline. The CDR3 DNA reads as TGTGCCAGCAGCCTAGGGACCGCGGGGCCTGAAGCTTTCTTT. It encodes CASSLGTAGPEAFF.

V gene TRBV28 combines with J gene TRBJ2-3, with 10 bases aligning to TRBD2. V dropped 7 bases and J dropped 6; count of bases not matched to a gene: 28. CDR3 length: 21 residues. Germline values: CDR1 MDHEN, CDR2 SYDVKM. The CDR3 region has the DNA TGTGCCAGCACCCACCGGCTGGGAGCGGGAGGGCCGCGTGGGGGGCGGGATACGCAGTATTTT. It translates to CASTHRLGAGGPRGGRDTQYF.

The chain couples TRBV9 to TRBJ2-2; 10 bases are shared with TRBD2. CDR3 length: 17 amino acids. J gave up 4 bases and V 6 bases, and 12 bases lay outside the gene matches. Germline CDR1 reads SGDLS; CDR2 reads YYNGEE. The CDR3: CASTRTSGPVGTGELFF. CDR3 nucleotide sequence: TGTGCCAGCACTCGGACTAGCGGTCCGGTAGGCACCGGGGAGCTGTTTTTT.

The chain employs TRBV7-2 and TRBJ2-1, with TRBD2 matching 10 bases. Trimming at V came to 5 bases and at J to 1 base, leaving 5 bases not matched to a gene. The CDR3 length is 16 residues. Germline CDR1 and CDR2: SGHTA and FQGNSA. CDR3 nucleotides: TGTGCCAGCAGCCCCCTAGCGGGAGTATCCTACAATGAGCAGTTCTTC. The encoded protein is CASSPLAGVSYNEQFF.

The rearrangement links TRBV19 to TRBJ1-5; 7 bases map to TRBD1. The trim removed 7 bases at V and 0 bases at J, leaving 3 bases unmatched. Germline V gives CDR1 LNHDA, CDR2 SQIVND (reference sequence). This CDR3 spans 14 amino acids. CDR3 coding DNA: TGTGCCAGTAAGACAGGGATTAGCAATCAGCCCCAGCATTTT. Residues: CASKTGISNQPQHF.